The 23 T cell receptor beta chains given below trace back to one sample, sequenced in a study of blood T cell repertoires in COVID-19. Generated by immunoSEQ multiplex PCR, the TCRdb table keeps only in-frame clones and is missing some. This table has just under 350,000 clones, more than 75% appearing once. Material for sequencing was peripheral blood. All receptors derive from a woman under 30 who had recovered from COVID-19.

The chain carries TRBV11-3 and TRBJ2-5; TRBD1 agrees at 7 bases. The CDR3 spans 15 residues. Germline CDR1 is SGHNT and CDR2 is YENEEA. The V and J ends lost 2 bases and 4 bases, in that order; junction bases with no gene match: 7. The DNA of the CDR3 is TGTGCCAGCAGCTTAAGTCAGGGGGTAACAGAGACCCAGTACTTC. As protein: CASSLSQGVTETQYF.

The rearrangement joins TRBV18 to TRBJ1-4, with TRBD1 as a possible D gene (6 bases). Germline CDR1 and CDR2: KGHSH and LQKENI. Trimming left V 8 bases short and J 2 bases short, with 9 bases between. The CDR3 spans 13 residues. The CDR3 DNA follows: TGTGCCAGCCTACAGGGCACTAATGAAAAACTGTTTTTT. It translates to CASLQGTNEKLFF.

V and J are TRBV11-3 and TRBJ2-1; maybe TRBD2 (5 bases). V shed 5 bases and J shed 5 bases, with 13 bases lying between them. Germline V CDR1 and CDR2: SGHNT, YENEEA. The CDR3 loop spans 14 amino acids. The CDR3 reads CASSHRTGHNEQFF. CDR3 coding DNA: TGTGCCAGCAGCCACCGGACTGGGCACAATGAGCAGTTCTTC.

With regard to this clone: Distinct nucleotide sequences in the sample also encode this CDR3. The chain employs TRBV5-1 and TRBJ2-3, with 9 positions matching TRBD2. There are 16 residues in the CDR3. V was clipped by 0 bases and J by 0 bases; unmatched bases: 2. The germline V gene has CDR1 SGHRS and CDR2 YFSETQ. CDR3 DNA: TGCGCCAGCAGCTTGGAGACTAGCGGCAGCACAGATACGCAGTATTTT. Amino acids: CASSLETSGSTDTQYF.

The chain combines TRBV6-2 or TRBV6-3 with TRBJ1-2, with no clear D. V was shortened by 1 base and J by 2 bases, with 8 bases between the two germline ends. Germline CDR1 and CDR2: MNHEY and SVGEGT. CDR3 length: 14 residues. The CDR3: CASSYLTHNYGYTF. In DNA form, the CDR3 reads TGTGCCAGCAGTTACTTGACTCACAACTATGGCTACACCTTC.

This chain links TRBV18 with TRBJ1-2, with 10 positions matching TRBD1. This CDR3 has 17 residues. Trimming cost V 3 bases and J 2 bases; bases outside gene matches: 9. The germline V gene has CDR1 KGHSH and CDR2 LQKENI. This chain's CDR3 is CASSPTRDRGGNYGYTF. CDR3 nucleotide sequence: TGTGCCAGCTCACCGACCCGGGACAGGGGAGGCAACTATGGCTACACCTTC.

This clone was counted a single time. The rearrangement joins TRBV9 to TRBJ2-5; 7 bases are a match to TRBD2. V was pared by 2 bases and J by 2 bases, with 3 bases of the junction left unmatched. The CDR3 sequence is 14 residues long. CDR1 and CDR2 from the germline V gene are SGDLS and YYNGEE. CDR3 protein: CASSVLAEQETQYF. In nucleotides, the CDR3 is TGTGCCAGCAGCGTGCTAGCGGAGCAAGAGACCCAGTACTTC.

A remark on this clone: The identical CDR3 is also encoded by other nucleotide sequences in the sample. V gene TRBV29-1 combines with J gene TRBJ1-3; D is ambiguous. The germline V and J ends were trimmed by 4 bases and 3 bases, with 7 bases remaining between them. The CDR3 runs to 12 residues. Germline CDR1 is SQVTM and CDR2 is ANQGSEA. The CDR3 reads CSVGTSGNTIYF. The CDR3, as DNA: TGCAGCGTTGGAACAAGTGGAAACACCATATATTTT.

The chain recombines TRBV14 with TRBJ2-1; maybe TRBD2 (6 bases). The CDR3 runs 14 residues. V was pared by 1 base and J by 9 bases, with 13 bases between. The V gene's germline CDR1 is SGHDN and CDR2 FVKESK. CDR3 DNA sequence: TGTGCCAGCAGCCAAGCCCGAGGCGGGACTGAGCAGTTCTTC. This codes for CASSQARGGTEQFF.

J is TRBJ2-1 and V is TRBV7-2; 9 bases are shared with TRBD2. CDR3 length: 15 amino acids. From germline, CDR1 is SGHTA and CDR2 FQGNSA. V gave up 6 bases and J gave up 5 bases; unmatched junction bases: 8. The CDR3 sequence: CASRPLAGINNEQFF. In nucleotides, the CDR3 is TGTGCCAGCAGACCTCTAGCGGGGATTAACAATGAGCAGTTCTTC. Full variable domain (missing parts from reference TRBV7-2 and TRBJ2-1): GAGVSQSPSNKVTEKGKDVELRCDPISGHTALYWYRQSLGQGLEFLIYFQGNSAPDKSGLPSDRFSAERTGGSVSTLTIQRTQQEDSAVYLCASRPLAGINNEQFFGPGTRLTVL.

This chain connects TRBV7-9 to TRBJ2-1, with TRBD2 matching 13 bases. The CDR3 extends over 16 amino acids. Germline CDR1 reads SEHNR; CDR2 reads FQNEAQ (reference sequence). V dropped 4 bases and J dropped 2; count of bases not matched to a gene: 2. The CDR3 protein is CASSSGTSGTYNEQFF. The CDR3 nucleotides are TGTGCCAGCAGCTCGGGGACTAGCGGGACCTACAATGAGCAGTTCTTC.

The sample holds one count of this clone. The chain combines TRBV12-5 with TRBJ2-5; the match to TRBD1 covers 7 bases. The CDR3 runs 14 residues. Losses at the gene ends were 8 bases for V and 5 bases for J; bases not matched to a gene: 11. Germline CDR1 reads LGHNT; CDR2 reads FRNRAP. The CDR3, as DNA: TGTGCTAGTTCACTGGGACAGTTCCAGGAGACCCAGTACTTC. The encoded protein is CASSLGQFQETQYF.

This clone was seen once. The chain is built from TRBV19 and TRBJ1-6, with a weak D call TRBD1 (6 bases). The CDR3 is 15 residues long. From germline, CDR1 is LNHDA and CDR2 SQIVND (reference sequence). The V end lost 5 bases, the J end lost 5 bases, and 13 bases lay between the germline ends. CDR3 sequence reads: CASSPEDRDNSPLHF. The DNA of the CDR3 is TGTGCCAGTAGTCCGGAGGACAGAGATAATTCACCCCTCCACTTT.

This sequence joins TRBV6-5 and TRBJ1-2; TRBD1 matches at 7 bases. The germline V gene encodes CDR1 MNHEY and CDR2 SVGAGI. The ends lost 10 bases at V and 4 bases at J; junction bases unmatched: 15. The CDR3 runs 15 residues. This chain's CDR3 is CATCNRQGIIYGYTF. CDR3 nucleotides: TGTGCCACCTGTAATCGACAGGGAATCATCTATGGCTACACCTTC.

The V gene is TRBV30, the J gene TRBJ2-1; possible D gene TRBD2, 5 bases. The germline V gene has CDR1 GTSNPN and CDR2 SVGIG (reference sequence). Trimming left V 4 bases short and J 16 bases short, with 26 bases between. The CDR3 has 14 amino acids. Written as DNA, the CDR3 is TGTGCCTGGACCAGAAAGAGGGTGGCGAGAGTAGCATTCTTC. The encoded protein is CAWTRKRVARVAFF.

The gene calls are TRBV5-1 and TRBJ2-2; 8 bases align to TRBD1. Germline V gives CDR1 SGHRS, CDR2 YFSETQ. The length of the CDR3 is 14 residues. Trimming removed 4 bases from V and 6 bases from J; junction bases left unmatched: 5. The DNA of the CDR3 is TGCGCCAGCAGCGTAAGGACAGGGCCCGGGGAGCTGTTTTTT. It is translated as CASSVRTGPGELFF.

J is TRBJ1-1 and V is TRBV11-3; perhaps TRBD1 as D (5 bases). The CDR3 is 15 amino acids. Germline V gene data show CDR1 as SGHNT and CDR2 as YENEEA. Trimming shortened V by 5 bases and J by 0 bases, and 13 bases separated the two germline ends. The CDR3 bases are TGTGCCAGCAGCGCCGGGGGTCAAATGAACACTGAAGCTTTCTTT. This sequence encodes CASSAGGQMNTEAFF.

This clone was detected only a few times. This rearrangement joins TRBV6-4 to TRBJ1-2; possible D gene TRBD1, 6 bases. CDR3 length equals 14 residues. Per germline, CDR1 MRHNA and CDR2 SNTAGT. V lost 3 bases and J 7 bases, leaving 15 bases between the germline ends. This CDR3 reads CASSDWSGVGGYTF. The CDR3 DNA follows: TGTGCCAGCAGTGATTGGTCAGGGGTTGGTGGCTACACCTTC.

This chain links TRBV3-1 (or the pseudogene TRBV3-2) with TRBJ2-5; 12 nucleotides agree with TRBD2. Germline V gene lookup returns CDR1 LGHDT and CDR2 YNNKEL (reference sequence). The V segment lost 4 bases and the J segment 0 bases; nucleotides outside the gene matches: 3. The CDR3 is made up of 16 amino acids. In DNA form, the CDR3 reads TGTGCCAGCAGCCCACGACTAGCGGGAGACCAAGAGACCCAGTACTTC. Residues: CASSPRLAGDQETQYF.

This clone showed up just once. The V gene is TRBV9, the J gene TRBJ1-2; TRBD1 matches at 8 bases. This CDR3 spans 13 amino acids. CDR1 and CDR2 (germline): SGDLS, YYNGEE. The V segment lost 6 bases and the J segment 4 bases; nucleotides outside the gene matches: 5. This CDR3 reads CASKQGVGYGYTF. CDR3 bases: TGTGCCAGCAAACAGGGGGTAGGCTATGGCTACACCTTC.

This chain uses TRBV11-2 with TRBJ2-6, with 12 bases lining up with TRBD1. This CDR3 has 18 residues. CDR1 and CDR2 from the germline V gene are SGHAT and FQNNGV. The trim removed 4 bases at V and 4 bases at J, leaving 8 bases unmatched. The CDR3 DNA reads TGTGCCAGCAGCTCACCGGGACAGGGGGCGAGGGGGGCCAACGTCCTGACTTTC. Its translation is CASSSPGQGARGANVLTF.

The V and J genes are TRBV5-6 and TRBJ1-2; a weak D match, TRBD1 (6 bases). Trimming removed 4 bases from V and 8 bases from J, with 15 bases in between. The CDR3 is 13 amino acids. CDR1 and CDR2 from the germline V gene are SGHDT and YYEEEE. For the CDR3, the DNA is TGTGCCAGCAGCCCGACAGGAATCGTCGGCTACACCTTC. Translating gives CASSPTGIVGYTF.

This clone was seen only once. V is TRBV7-2 and J is TRBJ2-2; D unresolved. This CDR3 is built from 14 residues. Trimming cost V 1 base and J 3 bases, with 6 bases left between them. The V gene's germline CDR1 is SGHTA and CDR2 FQGNSA. CDR3 DNA sequence: TGTGCCAGCAGCTTAGACAGCCACACCGGGGAGCTGTTTTTT. It is translated as CASSLDSHTGELFF.